Described below is a single TCR beta chain sequence and its context. Its antigen is not known. The source of the sample is a study of CXCR3-negative and CXCR3-positive naive CD8 T cells. Findings of the study overall: Diversity was high in both naive subsets and much lower in memory cells.

Germline V gene data show CDR1 as SGHNT and CDR2 as YYREEE (reference sequence). The CDR3 covers 14 residues. UMI-labeled TRB cDNA libraries were prepared by 5' RACE. Reanalyzing the 5' RACE reads, TCRdb keeps one entry per CDR3 protein, without DNA. The listing contains about 120,000 distinct CDR3 sequences. This receptor was identified in a human donor in good health. Some clones in this sample may be carry-over from other donors' samples. Sequenced material: naive CXCR3- CD8+ T cells from blood. Subset: CD45RO-CCR7+CD27+CD95- naive CD8+ T cells lacking CXCR3 (TNR3-). This chain uses TRBV5-4 with TRBJ2-7; TCRdb calls TRBD1, which cannot be checked without DNA. This chain's CDR3 is CASSSGQGVHEQYF.